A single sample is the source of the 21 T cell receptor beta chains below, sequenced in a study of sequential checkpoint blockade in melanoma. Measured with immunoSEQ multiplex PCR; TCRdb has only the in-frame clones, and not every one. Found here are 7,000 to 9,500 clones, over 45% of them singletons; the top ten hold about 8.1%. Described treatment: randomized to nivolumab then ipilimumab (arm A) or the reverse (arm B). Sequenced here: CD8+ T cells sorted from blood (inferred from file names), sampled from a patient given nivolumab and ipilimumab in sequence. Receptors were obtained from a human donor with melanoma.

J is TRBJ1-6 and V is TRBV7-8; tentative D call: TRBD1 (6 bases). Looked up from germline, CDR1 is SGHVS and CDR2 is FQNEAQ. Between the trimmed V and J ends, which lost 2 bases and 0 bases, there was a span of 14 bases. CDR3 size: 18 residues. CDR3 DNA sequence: TGTGCCAGCAGCTTACTGACAGGAGAGAGCTCCTATAATTCACCCCTCCACTTT. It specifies CASSLLTGESSYNSPLHF.

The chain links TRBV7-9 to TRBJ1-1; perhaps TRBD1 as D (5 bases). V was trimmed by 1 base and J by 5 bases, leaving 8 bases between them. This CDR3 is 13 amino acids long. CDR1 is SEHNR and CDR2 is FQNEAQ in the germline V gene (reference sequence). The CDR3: CASSLEGNTEAFF. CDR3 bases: TGTGCCAGCAGCTTAGAGGGGAATACTGAAGCTTTCTTT.

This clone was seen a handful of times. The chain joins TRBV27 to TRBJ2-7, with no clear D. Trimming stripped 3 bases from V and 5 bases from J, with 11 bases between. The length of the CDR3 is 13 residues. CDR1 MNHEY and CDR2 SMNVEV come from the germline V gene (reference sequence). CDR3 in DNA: TGTGCCAGCAGTTTTCTCCCCCTCGACGAGCAGTACTTC. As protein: CASSFLPLDEQYF.

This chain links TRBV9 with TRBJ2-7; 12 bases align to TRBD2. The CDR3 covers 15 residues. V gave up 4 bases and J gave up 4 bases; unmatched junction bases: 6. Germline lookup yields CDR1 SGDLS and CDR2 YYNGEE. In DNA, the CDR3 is TGTGCCAGCAGCCCAAGGACTAGCGGGACATACGAGCAGTACTTC. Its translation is CASSPRTSGTYEQYF.

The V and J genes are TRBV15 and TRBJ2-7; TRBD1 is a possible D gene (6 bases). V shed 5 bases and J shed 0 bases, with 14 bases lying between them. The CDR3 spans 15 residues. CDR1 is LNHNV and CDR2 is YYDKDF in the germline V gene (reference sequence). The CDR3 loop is CATSPGPGDSYEQYF. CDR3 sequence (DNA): TGTGCCACCAGCCCCGGGCCAGGGGACTCCTACGAGCAGTACTTC.

The CDR3 spells CASSWIGQVGVWVEAFF. CDR3 nucleotide sequence: TGTGCCAGCAGCTGGATTGGACAGGTGGGGGTTTGGGTTGAAGCTTTCTTT. The chain combines TRBV7-8 with TRBJ1-1; 7 positions match TRBD1. The trim removed 4 bases at V and 7 bases at J, leaving 18 bases unmatched. CDR1 is SGHVS, CDR2 FQNEAQ, per germline. This CDR3 region has 17 residues.

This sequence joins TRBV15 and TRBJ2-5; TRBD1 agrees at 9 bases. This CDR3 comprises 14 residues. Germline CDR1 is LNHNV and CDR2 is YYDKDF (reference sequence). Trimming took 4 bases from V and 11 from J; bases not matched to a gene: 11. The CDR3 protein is CATSMDRGRGEQYF. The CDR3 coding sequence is TGTGCCACCAGCATGGACAGGGGAAGGGGGGAGCAGTACTTC.

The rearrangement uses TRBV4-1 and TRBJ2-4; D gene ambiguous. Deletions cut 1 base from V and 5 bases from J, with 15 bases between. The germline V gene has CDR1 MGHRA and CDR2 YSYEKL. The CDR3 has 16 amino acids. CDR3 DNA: TGCGCCAGCAGCCAAGGCGTATCGGGTTGGCAAAACATTCAGTACTTC. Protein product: CASSQGVSGWQNIQYF.

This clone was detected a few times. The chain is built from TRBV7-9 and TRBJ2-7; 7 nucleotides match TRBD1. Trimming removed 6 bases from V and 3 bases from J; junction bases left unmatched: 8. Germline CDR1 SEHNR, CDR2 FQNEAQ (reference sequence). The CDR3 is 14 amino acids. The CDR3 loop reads CASSSTTGSYEQYF. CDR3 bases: TGTGCCAGCAGTTCTACGACAGGGAGCTACGAGCAGTACTTC.

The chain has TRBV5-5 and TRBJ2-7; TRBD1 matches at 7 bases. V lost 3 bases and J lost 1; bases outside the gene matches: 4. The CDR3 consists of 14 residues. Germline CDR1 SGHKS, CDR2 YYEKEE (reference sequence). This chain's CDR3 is CASSSPGQSYEQYF. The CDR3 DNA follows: TGTGCCAGCAGCTCGCCGGGACAGTCCTACGAGCAGTACTTC.

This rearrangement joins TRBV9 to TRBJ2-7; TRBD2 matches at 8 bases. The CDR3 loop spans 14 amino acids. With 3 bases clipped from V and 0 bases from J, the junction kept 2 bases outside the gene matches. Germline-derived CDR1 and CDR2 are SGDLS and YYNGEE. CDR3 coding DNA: TGTGCCAGCAGCGCCGGGACTAGCTCCTACGAGCAGTACTTC. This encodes CASSAGTSSYEQYF.

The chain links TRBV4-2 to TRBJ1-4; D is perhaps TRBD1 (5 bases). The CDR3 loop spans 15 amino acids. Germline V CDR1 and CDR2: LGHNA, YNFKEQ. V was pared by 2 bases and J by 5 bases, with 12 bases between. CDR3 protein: CASSQLGGMNEKLFF. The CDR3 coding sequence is TGTGCCAGCAGCCAACTGGGGGGAATGAATGAAAAACTGTTTTTT.

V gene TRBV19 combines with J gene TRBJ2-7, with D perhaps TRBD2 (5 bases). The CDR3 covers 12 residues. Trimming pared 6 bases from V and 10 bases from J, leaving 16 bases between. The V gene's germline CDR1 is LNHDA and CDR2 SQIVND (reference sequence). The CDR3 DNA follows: TGTGCCAGTAGATCCGGGGTAGGCGATCAGTACTTC. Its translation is CASRSGVGDQYF. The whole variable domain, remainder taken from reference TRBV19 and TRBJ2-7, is DGGITQSPKYLFRKEGQNVTLSCEQNLNHDAMYWYRQDPGQGLRLIYYSQIVNDFQKGDIAEGYSVSREKKESFPLTVTSAQKNPTAFYLCASRSGVGDQYFGPGTRLTVT.

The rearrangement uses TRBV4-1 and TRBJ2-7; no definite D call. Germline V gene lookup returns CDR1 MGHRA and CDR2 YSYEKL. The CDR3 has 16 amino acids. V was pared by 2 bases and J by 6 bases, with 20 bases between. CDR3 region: CASSQTSADPPTEQYF. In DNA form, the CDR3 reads TGCGCCAGCAGCCAAACATCGGCGGATCCACCTACCGAGCAGTACTTC.

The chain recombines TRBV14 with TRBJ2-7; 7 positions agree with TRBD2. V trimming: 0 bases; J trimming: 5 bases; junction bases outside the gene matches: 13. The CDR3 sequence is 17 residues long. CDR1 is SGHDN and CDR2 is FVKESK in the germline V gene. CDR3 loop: CASSQDLRLGRVDEQYF. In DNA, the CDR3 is TGTGCCAGCAGCCAAGATTTAAGACTAGGGAGGGTAGACGAGCAGTACTTC.

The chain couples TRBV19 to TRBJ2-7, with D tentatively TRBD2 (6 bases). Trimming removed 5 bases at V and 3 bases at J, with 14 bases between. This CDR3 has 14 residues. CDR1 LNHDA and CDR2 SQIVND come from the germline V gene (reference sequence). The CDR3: CASSLRDWHYEQYF. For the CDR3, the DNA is TGTGCCAGTAGTCTACGGGACTGGCACTACGAGCAGTACTTC. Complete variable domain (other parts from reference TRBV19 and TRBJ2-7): DGGITQSPKYLFRKEGQNVTLSCEQNLNHDAMYWYRQDPGQGLRLIYYSQIVNDFQKGDIAEGYSVSREKKESFPLTVTSAQKNPTAFYLCASSLRDWHYEQYFGPGTRLTVT.

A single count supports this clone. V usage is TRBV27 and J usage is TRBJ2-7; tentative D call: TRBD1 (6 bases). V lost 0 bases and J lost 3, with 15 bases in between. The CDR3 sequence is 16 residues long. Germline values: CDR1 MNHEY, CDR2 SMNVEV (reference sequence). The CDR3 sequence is CASSLSFRTALYEQYF. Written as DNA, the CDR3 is TGTGCCAGCAGTTTATCTTTTCGGACAGCCCTCTACGAGCAGTACTTC.

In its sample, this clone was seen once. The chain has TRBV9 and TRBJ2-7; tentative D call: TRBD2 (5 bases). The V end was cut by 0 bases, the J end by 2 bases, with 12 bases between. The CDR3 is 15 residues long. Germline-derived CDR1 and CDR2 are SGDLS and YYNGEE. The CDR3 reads CASSVGSGNTYEQYF. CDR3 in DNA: TGTGCCAGCAGCGTAGGGAGCGGCAACACCTACGAGCAGTACTTC.

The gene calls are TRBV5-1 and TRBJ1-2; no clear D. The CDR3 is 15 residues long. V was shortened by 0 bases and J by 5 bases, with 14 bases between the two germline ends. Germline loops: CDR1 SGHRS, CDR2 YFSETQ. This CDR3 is CASSLEMSPLYGYTF. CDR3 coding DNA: TGCGCCAGCAGCTTGGAGATGTCTCCGCTATATGGCTACACCTTC.

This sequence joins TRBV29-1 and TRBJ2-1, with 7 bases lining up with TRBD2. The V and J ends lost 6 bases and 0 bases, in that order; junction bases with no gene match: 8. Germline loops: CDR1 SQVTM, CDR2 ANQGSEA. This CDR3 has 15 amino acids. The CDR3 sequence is CSVHSLADSYNEQFF. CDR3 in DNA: TGCAGCGTCCATTCGCTAGCGGACTCCTACAATGAGCAGTTCTTC.

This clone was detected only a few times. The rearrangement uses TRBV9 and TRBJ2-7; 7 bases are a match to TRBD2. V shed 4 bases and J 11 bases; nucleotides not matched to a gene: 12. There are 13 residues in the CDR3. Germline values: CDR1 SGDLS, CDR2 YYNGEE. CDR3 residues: CASSPSGAGTEYF. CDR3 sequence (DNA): TGTGCCAGCAGCCCGAGCGGAGCGGGGACGGAGTACTTC.